The 17 T cell receptor beta chains listed next were all sequenced from one sample in a study of blood T cell repertoires in COVID-19. Some clones are missing from TCRdb's copy, which holds only in-frame ones; the method was immunoSEQ multiplex PCR. In the table there are roughly 98,000 clones, over 80% of which are singletons. Material for sequencing was peripheral blood. The receptors shown here come from a woman in her sixties or seventies with active COVID-19.

Comments on this clone: This CDR3 is also generated by other DNA sequences in the sample. The CDR3 loop reads CASSLYRGREQYF. The CDR3 DNA reads as TGTGCCAGCAGTCTCTACAGGGGGCGCGAGCAGTACTTC. The chain links TRBV27 to TRBJ2-7; 9 nucleotides align to TRBD1. In germline, CDR1 is MNHEY, CDR2 SMNVEV (reference sequence). The CDR3 runs to 13 residues. Losses at the gene ends were 5 bases for V and 6 bases for J; bases not matched to a gene: 5.

CDR3 DNA: TGCGCCAGCAGCACGGGGGTCACAGATACGCAGTATTTT. It translates to CASSTGVTDTQYF. This chain connects TRBV4-3 to TRBJ2-3; a possible D gene is TRBD2 (6 bases). The CDR3 runs 13 residues. The germline gives CDR1 LGHNA, CDR2 YSLEER. V lost 5 bases, J lost 2 bases, and 8 bases lay in between.

This chain uses TRBV5-4 with TRBJ2-1; 8 nucleotides align to TRBD1. The CDR3 extends over 15 amino acids. Germline V gene sequence: CDR1 SGHNT, CDR2 YYREEE (reference sequence). Trimming took 4 bases from V and 2 from J; bases not matched to a gene: 5. CDR3 sequence (DNA): TGTGCCAGCAGCCCGACAGGGGAGGCCTACAATGAGCAGTTCTTC. Translated, it gives CASSPTGEAYNEQFF.

The chain combines TRBV7-9 with TRBJ2-7, with 9 bases identical to TRBD1. There are 16 residues in the CDR3. The germline CDR1 and CDR2 sequences are SEHNR and FQNEAQ (reference sequence). V was pared by 0 bases and J by 3 bases, with 6 bases of the junction left unmatched. In DNA form, the CDR3 reads TGTGCCAGCAGCTTAGCGTTTCGACAGGGGGGCTACGAGCAGTACTTC. Encoded protein: CASSLAFRQGGYEQYF.

This clone has just a few counts. The J gene is TRBJ1-5, the V gene TRBV18, with D perhaps matching TRBD1 (5 bases). Germline V gene sequence: CDR1 KGHSH, CDR2 LQKENI. The germline V and J ends were trimmed by 4 bases and 1 base, with 8 bases remaining between them. The CDR3 sequence is 14 residues long. The CDR3 DNA reads as TGTGCCAGCTCACGGGGGGACAGCAATCAGCCCCAGCATTTT. Its translation: CASSRGDSNQPQHF.

This clone was seen a single time. The genes are TRBV28 and TRBJ2-7; 7 positions agree with TRBD2. Germline loops: CDR1 MDHEN, CDR2 SYDVKM. CDR3 length equals 15 residues. V shed 6 bases, J shed 2 bases, and the junction held 10 bases outside the gene matches. In nucleotides, the CDR3 is TGTGCCAGCAGACTCCCCCCCGGGACTACCTACGAGCAGTACTTC. Translating gives CASRLPPGTTYEQYF.

This rearrangement joins TRBV13 to TRBJ1-2; the match to TRBD1 covers 12 bases. Germline trimming cut 3 bases from V and 7 bases from J; bases unmatched to any gene: 9. The CDR3 length is 16 residues. Germline V CDR1 and CDR2: PRHDT, FYEKMQ (reference sequence). DNA of the CDR3: TGTGCCAGCAGCTTTTCGGGACAGGGGGCCCTCGGTGGCTACACCTTC. Translated: CASSFSGQGALGGYTF.

The chain has TRBV5-1 and TRBJ2-7, with 11 bases lining up with TRBD2. V lost 0 bases, J lost 2 bases, and 7 bases stayed unmatched. The CDR3 runs 17 residues. Germline-derived CDR1 and CDR2 are SGHRS and YFSETQ. In nucleotides, the CDR3 is TGCGCCAGCAGCTTGGGACTAGCGGGAAGTCGCACCTACGAGCAGTACTTC. The encoded protein is CASSLGLAGSRTYEQYF.

The chain links TRBV6-5 to TRBJ1-2; no clear D. The CDR3 contains 13 residues. CDR1 MNHEY and CDR2 SVGAGI come from the germline V gene. Trimming pared 2 bases from V and 8 bases from J, leaving 12 bases between. CDR3 amino acids: CASSYANPLGYTF. The CDR3, as DNA: TGTGCCAGCAGTTACGCGAATCCTTTAGGCTACACCTTC.

V usage is TRBV19 and J usage is TRBJ2-1; perhaps TRBD2 as D (6 bases). The CDR3 sequence is 16 residues long. Trimming left V 4 bases short and J 0 bases short, with 13 bases between. The germline CDR1 and CDR2 sequences are LNHDA and SQIVND (reference sequence). CDR3 sequence reads: CASSRSQGLSYNEQFF. The CDR3 DNA is TGTGCCAGTAGTAGGTCCCAGGGACTCTCCTACAATGAGCAGTTCTTC.

The V call is TRBV6-1, the J call TRBJ2-3; D unclear. This CDR3 is 12 amino acids long. V lost 2 bases, J lost 14 bases, and 14 bases lay in between. Germline CDR1 is MNHNS and CDR2 is SASEGT. The CDR3 loop is CASSEIESNRYF. The CDR3 region has the DNA TGTGCCAGCAGTGAAATCGAAAGCAATCGGTATTTT.

The rearrangement links TRBV5-1 to TRBJ1-2; no firm D call. CDR3 size: 13 residues. Germline V CDR1 and CDR2: SGHRS, YFSETQ. Between the trimmed V and J ends, which lost 5 bases and 3 bases, there was a span of 11 bases. The CDR3 nucleotides are TGCGCCAGCAGTCCGGGGAGGGACTATGGCTACACCTTC. It encodes CASSPGRDYGYTF.

The chain uses TRBV9 and TRBJ2-1; 8 nucleotides line up with TRBD2. The CDR3 extends over 17 amino acids. V lost 0 bases and J lost 1; bases outside the gene matches: 6. In germline, CDR1 is SGDLS, CDR2 YYNGEE. In nucleotides, the CDR3 is TGTGCCAGCAGCGTAGAGATGGGCGGGAGGTCCTACAATGAGCAGTTCTTC. Its protein is CASSVEMGGRSYNEQFF.

This chain connects TRBV3-1 (or the pseudogene TRBV3-2) to TRBJ2-7, with D possibly matching TRBD2 (6 bases). Trimming removed 4 bases at V and 3 bases at J, with 22 bases between. The CDR3 sequence is 17 residues long. Germline V gene sequence: CDR1 LGHDT, CDR2 YNNKEL (reference sequence). CDR3 amino acids: CASSPTRAWDWDYEQYF. In nucleotides, the CDR3 is TGTGCCAGCAGCCCCACAAGAGCATGGGACTGGGACTACGAGCAGTACTTC.

The chain carries TRBV5-1 and TRBJ2-5, with unresolved D. V was clipped by 0 bases and J by 5 bases, with 5 bases between them. The V gene's germline CDR1 is SGHRS and CDR2 YFSETQ. The CDR3 loop spans 12 amino acids. CDR3 sequence: CASSLDEETQYF. CDR3 nucleotides: TGCGCCAGCAGCTTGGATGAGGAGACCCAGTACTTC.

This chain connects TRBV7-2 to TRBJ1-1, with 12 bases identical to TRBD1. This CDR3 comprises 15 residues. With V trimmed by 4 bases and J by 8 bases, 8 bases remained unmatched. Germline V gene lookup returns CDR1 SGHTA and CDR2 FQGNSA. CDR3 in amino acids: CASSSGQGAGSEAFF. The CDR3 bases are TGTGCCAGCAGCTCGGGACAGGGGGCTGGTTCGGAAGCTTTCTTT.

The chain carries TRBV28 and TRBJ2-2; a weak D match, TRBD2 (5 bases). CDR1 and CDR2 (germline): MDHEN, SYDVKM. The ends were cut back, 6 bases at V and 8 bases at J, with 16 bases in the middle. This CDR3 spans 14 amino acids. CDR3 bases: TGTGCCAGCAGACCGGGCCCCCGGGATGGGGAGCTGTTTTTT. Translated: CASRPGPRDGELFF.